This T cell receptor (beta chain) is drawn from a study of cytomegalovirus exposure and HLA in healthy donors. Study outcomes and limitations: Certain sequence variants were highly shared and formed a cluster, and this cluster was likely a sequencing artifact.

The PCR contained 60 Vbeta and 13 Jbeta primers. Repertoires were generated with immunoSEQ multiplex PCR, while TCRdb's copy carries only in-frame clones and drops some. This repertoire shows approximately 100,000 clones, roughly 76% found once; its top ten account for 4.1%. V dropped 2 bases and J dropped 5 bases, with 7 bases sitting between them. The CDR3 consists of 13 residues. Germline CDR1 and CDR2: MDHEN and SYDVKM. Comment on this clone: The target antigen is unknown.

It was healthy bone marrow donors who served as donors. The sequencing sample was made of PBMCs. The chain employs TRBV28 and TRBJ1-5; D is undetermined. This clonotype originated in a man between 35 and 55 years old in good health and CMV-seronegative. In nucleotides, the CDR3 is TGTGCCAGCAGTTTAGGGCAGGATCAGCCCCAGCATTTT. It codes for CASSLGQDQPQHF. Complete variable domain (other parts from reference TRBV28 and TRBJ1-5): DVKVTQSSRYLVKRTGEKVFLECVQDMDHENMFWYRQDPGLGLRLIYFSYDVKMKEKGDIPEGYSVSREKKERFSLILESASTNQTSMYLCASSLGQDQPQHFGDGTRLSIL.